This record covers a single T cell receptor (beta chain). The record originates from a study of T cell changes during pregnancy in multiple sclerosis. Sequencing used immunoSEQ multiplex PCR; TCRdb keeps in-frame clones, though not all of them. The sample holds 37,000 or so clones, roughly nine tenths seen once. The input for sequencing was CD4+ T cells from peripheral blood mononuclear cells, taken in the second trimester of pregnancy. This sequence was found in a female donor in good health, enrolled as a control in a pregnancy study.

The CDR3 DNA follows: TGTGCCAGCAGTCAGACAGTCGGTAATGAAAAACTGTTTTTT. As protein: CASSQTVGNEKLFF. V usage is TRBV28 and J usage is TRBJ1-4; D may be TRBD1 (5 bases). CDR3 length: 14 residues. Germline loops: CDR1 MDHEN, CDR2 SYDVKM. Deletions cut 5 bases from V and 4 bases from J, with 11 bases between.